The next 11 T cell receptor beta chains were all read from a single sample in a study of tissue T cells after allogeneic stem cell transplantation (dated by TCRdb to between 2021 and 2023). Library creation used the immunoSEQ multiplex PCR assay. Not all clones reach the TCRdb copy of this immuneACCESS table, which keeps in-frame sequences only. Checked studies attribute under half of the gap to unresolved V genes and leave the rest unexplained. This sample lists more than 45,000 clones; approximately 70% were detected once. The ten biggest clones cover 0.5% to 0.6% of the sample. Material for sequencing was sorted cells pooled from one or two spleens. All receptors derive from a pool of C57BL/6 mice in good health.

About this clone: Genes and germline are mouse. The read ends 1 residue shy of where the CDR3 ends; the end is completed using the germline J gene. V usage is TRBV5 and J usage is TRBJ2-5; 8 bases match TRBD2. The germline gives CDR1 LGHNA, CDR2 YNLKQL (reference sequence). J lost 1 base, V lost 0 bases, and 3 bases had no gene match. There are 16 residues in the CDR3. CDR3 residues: CASSQEDWGDQDTQYF. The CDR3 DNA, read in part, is TGTGCCAGCAGCCAAGAAGACTGGGGCGACCAAGACACCCAGTAC.

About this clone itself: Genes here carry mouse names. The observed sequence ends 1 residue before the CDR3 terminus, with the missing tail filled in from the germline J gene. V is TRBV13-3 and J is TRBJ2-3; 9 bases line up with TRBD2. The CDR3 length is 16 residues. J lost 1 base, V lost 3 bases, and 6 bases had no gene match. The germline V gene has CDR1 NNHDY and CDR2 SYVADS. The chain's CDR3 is CASSGGRDWGAETLYF. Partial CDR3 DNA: TGTGCCAGCAGTGGGGGCCGGGACTGGGGTGCAGAAACGCTGTAT.

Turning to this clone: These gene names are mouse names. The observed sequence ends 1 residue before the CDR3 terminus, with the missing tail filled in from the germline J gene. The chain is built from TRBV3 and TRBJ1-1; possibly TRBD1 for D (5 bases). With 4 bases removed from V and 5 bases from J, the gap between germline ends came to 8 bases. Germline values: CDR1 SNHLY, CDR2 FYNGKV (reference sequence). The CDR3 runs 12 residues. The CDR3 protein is CASSSDNTEVFF. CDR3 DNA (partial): TGTGCCAGCAGCTCGGACAATACAGAAGTCTTC.

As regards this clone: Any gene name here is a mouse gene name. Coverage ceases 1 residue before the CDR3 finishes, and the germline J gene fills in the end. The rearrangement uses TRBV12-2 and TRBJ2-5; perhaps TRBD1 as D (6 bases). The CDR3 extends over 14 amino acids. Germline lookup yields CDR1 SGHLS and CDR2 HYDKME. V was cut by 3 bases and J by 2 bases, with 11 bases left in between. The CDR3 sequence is CASSEGDPQDTQYF. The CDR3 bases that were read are TGTGCCAGCTCTGAGGGGGATCCCCAAGACACCCAGTAC.

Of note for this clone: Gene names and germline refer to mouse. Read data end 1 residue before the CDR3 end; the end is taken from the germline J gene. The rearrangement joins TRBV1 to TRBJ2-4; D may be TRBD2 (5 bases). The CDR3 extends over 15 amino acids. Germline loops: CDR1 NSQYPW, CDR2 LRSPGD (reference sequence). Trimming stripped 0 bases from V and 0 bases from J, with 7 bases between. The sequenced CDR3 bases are TGCACCTGCAGTGCAGATGGGGTTAGTCAAAACACCTTGTAC. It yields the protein CTCSADGVSQNTLY. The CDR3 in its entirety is CTCSADGVSQNTLYF.

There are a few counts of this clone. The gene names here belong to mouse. CDR3: CASGDEGPREQYF. The CDR3 DNA, read in part, is TGTGCCAGCGGTGATGAGGGGCCCCGGGAACAGTAC. The rearrangement joins TRBV13-2 to TRBJ2-7; D tentatively reads TRBD1 or TRBD2 (5 bases each). The DNA ends 1 residue before the CDR3 does, and the rest of the CDR3 is filled in from the germline J gene. V lost 0 bases and J lost 7, with 11 bases in between. CDR3 length equals 13 residues. Germline CDR1 NNHNN, CDR2 SYGAGS (reference sequence).

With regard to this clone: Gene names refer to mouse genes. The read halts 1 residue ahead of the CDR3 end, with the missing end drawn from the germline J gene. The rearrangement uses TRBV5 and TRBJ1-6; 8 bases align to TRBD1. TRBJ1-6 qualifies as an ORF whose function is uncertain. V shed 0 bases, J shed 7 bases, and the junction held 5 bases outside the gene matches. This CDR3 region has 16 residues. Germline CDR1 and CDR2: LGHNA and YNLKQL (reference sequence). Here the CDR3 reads CASSQETGGGNSPLYF. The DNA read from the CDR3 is TGTGCCAGCAGCCAAGAAACAGGGGGGGGGAATTCGCCCCTCTAC.

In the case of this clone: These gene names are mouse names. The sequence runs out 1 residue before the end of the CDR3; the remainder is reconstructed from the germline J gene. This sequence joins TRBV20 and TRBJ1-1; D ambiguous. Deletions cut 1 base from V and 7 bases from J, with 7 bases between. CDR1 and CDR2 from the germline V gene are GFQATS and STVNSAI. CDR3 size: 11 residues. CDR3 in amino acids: CGARGGGEVFF. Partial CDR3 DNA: TGTGGTGCTAGGGGGGGAGGAGAAGTCTTC.

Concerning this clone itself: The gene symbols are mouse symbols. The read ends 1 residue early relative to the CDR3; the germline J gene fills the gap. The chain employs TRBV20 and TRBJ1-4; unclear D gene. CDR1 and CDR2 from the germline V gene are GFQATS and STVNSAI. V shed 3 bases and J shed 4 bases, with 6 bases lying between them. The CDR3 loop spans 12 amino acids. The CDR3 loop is CGARADNERLFF. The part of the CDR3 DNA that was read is TGTGGTGCTAGAGCAGACAACGAAAGATTATTT.

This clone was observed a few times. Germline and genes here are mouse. CDR3 DNA, as far as it was read: TGTGCCAGCAGGGACTGGGGGAGCTCCTATGAACAGTAC. Its protein is CASRDWGSSYEQY. The complete CDR3 protein is CASRDWGSSYEQYF. V gene TRBV13-1 combines with J gene TRBJ2-7, with 10 positions matching TRBD2. The read falls 1 residue short of the CDR3 end, and the missing part is taken from the germline J gene. V lost 5 bases to trimming and J lost 0 bases; unmatched junction nucleotides: 2. The germline V gene encodes CDR1 NSHNY and CDR2 SYGAGN. The CDR3 totals 14 residues.

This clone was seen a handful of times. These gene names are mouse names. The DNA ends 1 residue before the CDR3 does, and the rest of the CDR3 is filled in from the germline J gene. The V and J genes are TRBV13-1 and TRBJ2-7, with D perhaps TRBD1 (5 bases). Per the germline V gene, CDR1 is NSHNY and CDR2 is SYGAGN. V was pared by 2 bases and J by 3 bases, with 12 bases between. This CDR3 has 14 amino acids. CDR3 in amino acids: CASSEDQGYYEQYF. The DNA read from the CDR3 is TGTGCCAGCAGTGAGGATCAGGGCTACTATGAACAGTAC.